This note documents a single T cell receptor beta chain sequence. No antigen is known for it. The source of the sample is a study of cytomegalovirus exposure and HLA in healthy donors. General study results and limits: Researchers counted 180 or so TCR beta chains as cytomegalovirus-associated. According to reports, the classifier identified cytomegalovirus status with high specificity and sensitivity. Subsequent analysis found a tendency for first-cohort TCR clusters to co-occur within the 100 to 150 validation repertoires.

The repertoire was sequenced with immunoSEQ multiplex PCR; TCRdb's copy has only in-frame clones and lacks some. The sample consists of tens of thousands of clones, 96% of them appearing once. The donors were part of the validation cohort, which consisted of over a hundred subjects and was separate from the first cohort of 670 or so subjects. Looked up from germline, CDR1 is SQVTM and CDR2 is ANQGSEA. The V gene lost 5 bases and the J gene lost 5 bases, with 13 bases spanning the gap. The CDR3 contains 12 residues. The V gene is TRBV29-1, the J gene TRBJ2-7, with D possibly being TRBD2 (6 bases). The sequencing sample was made of PBMCs. The TCR sequence derives from a woman under 30 in good health and CMV-seronegative. CDR3 sequence (DNA): TGCAGCGTTCAGGACGGGAGAGACGAGCAGTACTTC. Protein sequence: CSVQDGRDEQYF.